This T cell receptor beta chain stems from a study of blood T cell repertoires in COVID-19. Sequenced by immunoSEQ multiplex PCR; TCRdb stores in-frame clones only, minus some. Of roughly 380,000 clones in the sample, around 87% were seen once. This clone was counted once. J gave up 8 bases and V 5 bases, and 6 bases lay outside the gene matches. CDR1 and CDR2 (germline): GTSNPN, SVGIG (reference sequence). The CDR3 totals 12 residues. The TCR originated in a man aged 25 to 40 who had recovered from COVID-19. The specimen was PBMCs or T cells enriched from blood (not recorded which). This chain joins TRBV30 and TRBJ1-2; TRBD1 agrees at 9 bases. The CDR3 loop reads CAWQTGGRGYTF. The CDR3 DNA sequence: TGTGCCTGGCAAACAGGGGGCCGGGGCTACACCTTC.